This T cell receptor beta chain was retrieved from a study of cytomegalovirus exposure and HLA in healthy donors. 60 Vbeta and 13 Jbeta primers were used in PCR. The table came from immunoSEQ multiplex PCR; TCRdb's copy has only in-frame clones and leaves some out. The table has 200,000 or so clones, 78% seen once. Per the germline V gene, CDR1 is SGHNT and CDR2 is YYREEE (reference sequence). The trim removed 0 bases at V and 6 bases at J, leaving 6 bases unmatched. The CDR3 spans 15 residues. The count of this clone is one. Its antigen is unknown. General observations from the study: A later analysis linked a missense DCLRE1C variant to TCR beta V- and J-gene trimming. A further, later analysis showed that HLA-associated TCR beta chains (compared with equally common others) were more clonally expanded. Per a prior analysis, the majority of TCR beta V segments were productive roughly 87% or roughly 30% of the time.

This TCR was sampled from a male donor in good health and CMV-seronegative. The chain links TRBV5-4 to TRBJ2-1; 7 bases fit TRBD2. Sequences were obtained from PBMCs. CDR3 DNA: TGTGCCAGCAGCTTGGGACGGGAGGTAGGCAATGAGCAGTTCTTC. Amino acid sequence: CASSLGREVGNEQFF.